These T cell receptor beta chains were read from a single sample in a study of blood T cell repertoires in COVID-19. The repertoire was sequenced with immunoSEQ multiplex PCR; TCRdb's copy has only in-frame clones and lacks some. The sample includes 350,000 or so clones, approximately 82% of them seen just once. The sequencing sample was made of peripheral blood. The receptors stem from a man aged 30 to 39 with active or convalescent COVID-19. The CDR3 runs from the conserved cysteine through the conserved F or W. D genes are given only for firm matches. Size is omitted from some rows. Given values are once, few, many or a class for expanded clones.

>TRBV7-8|TRBJ2-1|.|TRBD2|16
CASSVYGTSGVNEQFF
TGTGCCAGCAGCGTATACGGGACTAGCGGGGTCAATGAGCAGTTCTTC
>TRBV9|TRBJ2-3|.|.|16
CASIAQGAGGLWKQYF
TGTGCCAGCATCGCACAGGGGGCGGGAGGTCTGTGGAAGCAGTATTTT
>TRBV7-3|TRBJ2-1|.|TRBD2|15
CASSLRGGSYNEQFF
TGTGCCAGCAGCTTAAGGGGGGGTTCCTACAATGAGCAGTTCTTC
>TRBV6-5|TRBJ1-1|.|.|13
CASSYRGNTEAFF
TGTGCCAGCAGTTACAGGGGAAACACTGAAGCTTTCTTT
>TRBV9|TRBJ2-1|.|.|18
CASSIFPGGLASPSEQFF
TGTGCCAGCAGCATCTTCCCTGGGGGGTTGGCTAGCCCGAGTGAGCAGTTCTTC
>TRBV6-5|TRBJ2-2|few|.|14
CASSSWGLPGELFF
TGTGCCAGCAGCTCCTGGGGACTCCCCGGGGAGCTGTTTTTT
>TRBV5-1|TRBJ2-1|.|TRBD2|14
CASRRAPGGNEQFF
TGCGCCTCACGGAGGGCCCCGGGGGGCAATGAGCAGTTCTTC
>TRBV3-1/TRBV3-2|TRBJ2-1|.|TRBD2|17
CASSQDLAGNSYNEQFF
TGTGCCAGCAGCCAAGACCTAGCGGGGAACTCCTACAATGAGCAGTTCTTC
>TRBV12-3/TRBV12-4|TRBJ1-1|once|.|13
CASIRTGNTEAFF
TGTGCCAGCATTAGGACTGGAAACACTGAAGCTTTCTTT
>TRBV7-9|TRBJ1-3|.|.|14
CASSLGGASNTIYF
TGTGCCAGCAGCTTGGGGGGGGCATCGAACACCATATATTTT
>TRBV7-9|TRBJ2-7|.|.|17
CASSPAGGSGSSYEQYF
TGTGCCAGCAGCCCAGCCGGAGGGTCAGGTAGCTCCTACGAGCAGTACTTC
>TRBV5-1|TRBJ1-1|.|TRBD1|13
CASSLRTGTEAFF
TGCGCCAGCAGCTTAAGGACAGGGACTGAAGCTTTCTTT
>TRBV30|TRBJ2-3|.|.|13
CAWSVTGTDTQYF
TGTGCCTGGAGTGTAACAGGCACAGATACGCAGTATTTT
>TRBV6-1|TRBJ2-1|.|.|14
CASSEGYAINEQFF
TGTGCCAGCAGTGAAGGATACGCGATTAATGAGCAGTTCTTC
>TRBV4-2|TRBJ2-5|few|TRBD2|16
CASSQGLAGGGETQYF
TGTGCCAGCAGCCAAGGACTAGCGGGAGGAGGGGAGACCCAGTACTTC
>TRBV4-2|TRBJ2-7|.|TRBD2|17
CASSQDPGREGFYEQYF
TGTGCCAGCAGCCAAGATCCGGGACGGGAGGGATTCTACGAGCAGTACTTC
>TRBV7-2|TRBJ2-1|.|TRBD2|14
CASSPRLAGGTQFF
TGTGCCAGCAGCCCCAGACTAGCGGGAGGTACGCAGTTCTTC
>TRBV2|TRBJ1-3|.|.|14
CASSRTGNGNTIYF
TGTGCCAGCAGTCGTACAGGGAATGGAAACACCATATATTTT
>TRBV7-9|TRBJ2-2|.|.|15
CASSLEAGNTGELFF
TGTGCCAGCAGCTTAGAGGCAGGGAACACCGGGGAGCTGTTTTTT
>TRBV6-5|TRBJ1-1|few|TRBD1|14
CASRRTDRDTEAFF
TGTGCCAGCAGGAGAACCGACAGGGACACTGAAGCTTTCTTT
>TRBV3-1/TRBV3-2|TRBJ2-1|.|TRBD2|18
CASSQGVAGGMPYNEQFF
TGTGCCAGCAGCCAAGGCGTAGCGGGAGGGATGCCCTACAATGAGCAGTTCTTC
>TRBV5-1|TRBJ1-1|few|.|13
CASSPVGGTEAFF
TGCGCCAGCAGCCCGGTAGGAGGCACTGAAGCTTTCTTT
>TRBV28|TRBJ2-7|.|.|14
CASIDVGLPLEQYF
TGTGCCAGCATTGACGTGGGGCTCCCGCTCGAGCAGTACTTC
>TRBV6-5|TRBJ1-6|.|TRBD1|15
CASSLAGQGYSPLHF
TGTGCCAGCTCGTTAGCGGGACAGGGGTATTCACCCCTCCACTTT
>TRBV7-3|TRBJ2-2|.|TRBD2|16
CASSPSSGRGNGELFF
TGTGCCAGCAGCCCCTCAAGCGGGAGGGGGAACGGGGAGCTGTTTTTT
>TRBV2|TRBJ2-1|few|TRBD2|14
CASRLRTSSDEQFF
TGTGCCAGCAGACTAAGGACTAGTTCGGATGAGCAGTTCTTC
>TRBV7-2|TRBJ2-7|.|.|13
CASSPRDFYEQYF
TGTGCCAGCAGCCCCCGGGATTTCTACGAGCAGTACTTC
>TRBV6-5|TRBJ1-1|.|TRBD1|14
CATGRQGFGTEAFF
TGTGCCACCGGAAGACAGGGTTTTGGCACTGAAGCTTTCTTT
>TRBV12-3/TRBV12-4|TRBJ1-4|.|.|13
CASSRNNNEKLFF
TGTGCCAGCAGTCGTAACAACAATGAAAAACTGTTTTTT
>TRBV3-1/TRBV3-2|TRBJ1-6|.|TRBD1|16
CASSHGGQDFLSPLHF
TGTGCCAGCAGCCACGGGGGACAGGACTTTCTTTCACCCCTCCACTTT
>TRBV28|TRBJ2-5|.|.|14
CASSDRDTQETQYF
TGTGCCAGCAGCGACCGGGACACACAAGAGACCCAGTACTTC
>TRBV10-3|TRBJ2-7|.|TRBD2|16
CAISEGQRGESYEQYF
TGTGCCATCAGTGAGGGTCAGCGGGGGGAATCCTACGAGCAGTACTTC
>TRBV9|TRBJ2-7|.|TRBD1|13
CASSADRANEQYF
TGTGCCAGCAGCGCTGACAGGGCCAACGAGCAGTACTTC
>TRBV5-1|TRBJ1-2|.|.|15
CASSQTTTTTGGYTF
TGCGCCAGCAGCCAAACCACTACGACGACGGGTGGCTACACCTTC
>TRBV7-9|TRBJ1-1|.|.|11
CASRGGAEAFF
TGTGCCAGCAGAGGGGGTGCTGAAGCTTTCTTT
>TRBV9|TRBJ2-7|.|.|15
CASSERDKPSYEQYF
TGTGCCAGCAGCGAGCGGGACAAACCCTCCTACGAGCAGTACTTC
>TRBV29-1|TRBJ1-1|once|.|12
CSALQGRTEAFF
TGCAGCGCACTACAGGGCCGGACTGAAGCTTTCTTT
>TRBV20-1|TRBJ2-1|.|TRBD1|15
CSASFPGQGGDEQFF
TGCAGTGCTAGTTTCCCGGGACAGGGGGGCGATGAGCAGTTCTTC
>TRBV6-1|TRBJ2-7|.|TRBD1|15
CASSEEGTGAYEQYF
TGTGCCAGCAGTGAAGAAGGGACAGGGGCCTACGAGCAGTACTTC